The 17 T cell receptor beta chains listed next were all sequenced from one sample in a study of shared clonotypes between healthy human individuals. Assay: immunoSEQ multiplex PCR; the TCRdb copy retains only in-frame clones and omits some. The table lists roughly 2.1 million clones, 93% of them singletons. CD45RO-negative, CCR7-selected cells formed the naive CD8 fraction, which excluded terminally differentiated effector memory CD45RA+ cells. Material for sequencing was naive CD8+ T cells from PBMCs. The origin of the receptors is a man younger than 35 in good health. Some clones in this sample may be carry-over from other donors' samples.

This chain uses TRBV7-6 with TRBJ2-1, with 13 nucleotides matching TRBD2. The germline gives CDR1 SGHVS, CDR2 FNYEAQ. With 5 bases clipped from V and 6 bases from J, the junction kept 10 bases outside the gene matches. This CDR3 region has 17 residues. The CDR3, as DNA: TGTGCCAGCAGCCCAGAACAGGGACTAGCGGGAACCAATGAGCAGTTCTTC. It yields the protein CASSPEQGLAGTNEQFF.

The gene calls are TRBV19 and TRBJ2-4; 9 bases match TRBD1. Germline V gene data show CDR1 as LNHDA and CDR2 as SQIVND (reference sequence). The V segment lost 7 bases and the J segment 6 bases; nucleotides outside the gene matches: 13. The length of the CDR3 is 16 residues. The CDR3 DNA reads as TGTGCCAGTATGGAGATCAGGACAGGGGAGTTAAACATTCAGTACTTC. It codes for CASMEIRTGELNIQYF.

The rearrangement uses TRBV5-1 and TRBJ2-3; D ambiguous. The CDR3 runs 14 residues. V gave up 2 bases and J gave up 0 bases, with 7 bases separating them. In germline, CDR1 is SGHRS, CDR2 YFSETQ. The CDR3 protein is CASSFSQSTDTQYF. The DNA of the CDR3 is TGCGCCAGCAGCTTCTCGCAGAGCACAGATACGCAGTATTTT.

A single count supports this clone. The sample has other DNA sequences that encode this CDR3 too. V is TRBV7-9 and J is TRBJ2-7; D is uncertain. Germline V lookup: CDR1 SEHNR, CDR2 FQNEAQ (reference sequence). Between the trimmed V and J ends, which lost 1 base and 3 bases, there was a span of 7 bases. The CDR3 consists of 13 residues. The CDR3 DNA sequence: TGTGCCAGCAGCTTAGGGGCTAGCTACGAGCAGTACTTC. Residues: CASSLGASYEQYF. Together with reference TRBV7-9 and TRBJ2-7, the CDR3 gives the full variable domain: DTGVSQNPRHKITKRGQNVTFRCDPISEHNRLYWYRQTLGQGPEFLTYFQNEAQLEKSRLLSDRFSAERPKGSFSTLEIQRTEQGDSAMYLCASSLGASYEQYFGPGTRLTVT.

The chain joins TRBV5-6 to TRBJ1-5, with D perhaps TRBD1 (5 bases). This CDR3 is built from 13 residues. In germline, CDR1 is SGHDT, CDR2 YYEEEE. V was trimmed by 2 bases and J by 4 bases, leaving 7 bases between them. CDR3 sequence reads: CASSFQGNQPQHF. The CDR3 bases are TGTGCCAGCAGCTTCCAGGGTAATCAGCCCCAGCATTTT.

This clone appeared once. The chain carries TRBV28 and TRBJ2-2, with D possibly TRBD2 on 6 matching bases. The CDR3 contains 14 residues. The ends were cut back, 8 bases at V and 6 bases at J, with 16 bases in the middle. Germline CDR1 is MDHEN and CDR2 is SYDVKM. The CDR3: CASYRRGLAGELFF. The CDR3 DNA sequence: TGTGCCAGCTATCGGAGGGGTCTGGCCGGGGAGCTGTTTTTT.

The chain is built from TRBV4-3 and TRBJ2-1; 15 bases are shared with TRBD2. V was clipped by 1 base and J by 8 bases; unmatched bases: 9. The CDR3 length is 18 residues. Looked up from germline, CDR1 is LGHNA and CDR2 is YSLEER. In nucleotides, the CDR3 is TGCGCCAGCAGCCAAGGGACTAGCGGGAGGGCCCGCCACTATGAGCAGTTCTTC. Protein product: CASSQGTSGRARHYEQFF.

The chain combines TRBV29-1 with TRBJ2-7; no clear D. Germline V gene lookup returns CDR1 SQVTM and CDR2 ANQGSEA. Trimming left V 0 bases short and J 3 bases short, with 9 bases between. The CDR3 spans 13 residues. CDR3 DNA sequence: TGCAGCGTTGAAGAGAACACGAACTACGAGCAGTACTTC. It yields the protein CSVEENTNYEQYF.

Points on this clone: The same CDR3 also results from other DNA sequences found in this sample. The chain recombines TRBV5-1 with TRBJ2-7, with 7 bases fitting TRBD2. CDR1 SGHRS and CDR2 YFSETQ come from the germline V gene. The CDR3 has 13 residues. The V gene end was trimmed by 3 bases and the J gene end by 4 bases; junction bases not matched to a gene: 4. The CDR3 loop is CASSWGGSYEQYF. The CDR3 nucleotides are TGCGCCAGCAGCTGGGGGGGATCTTACGAGCAGTACTTC. The entire variable domain, with the rest obtained from reference TRBV5-1 and TRBJ2-7, is as follows: KAGVTQTPRYLIKTRGQQVTLSCSPISGHRSVSWYQQTPGQGLQFLFEYFSETQRNKGNFPGRFSGRQFSNSRSEMNVSTLELGDSALYLCASSWGGSYEQYFGPGTRLTVT.

The chain carries TRBV9 and TRBJ2-1, with a tentative D call TRBD2 (6 bases). The V and J ends lost 6 bases and 0 bases respectively, with 16 bases between them. The CDR3 totals 16 residues. CDR1 SGDLS and CDR2 YYNGEE come from the germline V gene. CDR3 protein: CASNQAPGLSYNEQFF. Here the CDR3 DNA reads TGTGCCAGCAACCAAGCACCGGGACTCTCCTACAATGAGCAGTTCTTC.

V usage is TRBV2 and J usage is TRBJ2-2; no reliable D call. CDR1 and CDR2 from the germline V gene are SNHLY and FYNNEI. The CDR3 loop spans 15 amino acids. Trimming removed 7 bases from V and 3 bases from J, with 15 bases in between. The CDR3 DNA reads as TGTGCCAGCAAAAGAACTGTGTCCGACACCGGGGAGCTGTTTTTT. This translates into CASKRTVSDTGELFF.

The chain links TRBV11-2 to TRBJ2-7; no clear D. Germline assignment: CDR1 SGHAT and CDR2 FQNNGV. The CDR3 sequence is 14 residues long. Trimming removed 3 bases at V and 2 bases at J, with 11 bases between. CDR3 in DNA: TGTGCCAGCAGCTTTTTTAAGGGCCCCTACGAGCAGTACTTC. This encodes CASSFFKGPYEQYF.

This rearrangement joins TRBV11-2 to TRBJ1-1; D gene uncertain. Germline V gene lookup returns CDR1 SGHAT and CDR2 FQNNGV. The V end lost 1 base, the J end lost 5 bases, and 14 bases lay between the germline ends. The CDR3 has 15 residues. The CDR3 loop is CASSLAAGAWTEAFF. CDR3 nucleotides: TGTGCCAGCAGCTTAGCGGCGGGCGCCTGGACTGAAGCTTTCTTT.

This rearrangement joins TRBV13 to TRBJ2-3; D gene uncertain. The CDR3 contains 15 residues. Germline V lookup: CDR1 PRHDT, CDR2 FYEKMQ (reference sequence). V lost 1 base, J lost 0 bases, and 8 bases lay in between. Here the CDR3 DNA reads TGTGCCAGCAGCTTAGTGGCTGCTAGCACAGATACGCAGTATTTT. This codes for CASSLVAASTDTQYF. The full variable domain, completed using reference TRBV13 and TRBJ2-3, is AAGVIQSPRHLIKEKRETATLKCYPIPRHDTVYWYQQGPGQDPQFLISFYEKMQSDKGSIPDRFSAQQFSDYHSELNMSSLELGDSALYFCASSLVAASTDTQYFGPGTRLTVL.

J is TRBJ1-2 and V is TRBV6-1; possible D gene TRBD1, 5 bases. CDR3 length: 12 residues. Germline V gene data show CDR1 as MNHNS and CDR2 as SASEGT. V dropped 10 bases and J dropped 8 bases, with 17 bases sitting between them. CDR3 sequence (DNA): TGTGCCATCCCCGCAGGGCCGGGGGGCTACACCTTC. This encodes CAIPAGPGGYTF.

The chain has TRBV4-3 and TRBJ2-3; no clear D gene. V lost 3 bases and J 0 bases, leaving 7 bases between the germline ends. Per the germline V gene, CDR1 is LGHNA and CDR2 is YSLEER. CDR3 length: 14 residues. The CDR3 nucleotides are TGCGCCAGCAGCCACCGACTCAGCACAGATACGCAGTATTTT. It yields the protein CASSHRLSTDTQYF.

This sequence joins TRBV4-1 and TRBJ2-6; D perhaps matches TRBD1 (5 bases). This CDR3 has 20 amino acids. V gave up 0 bases and J gave up 0 bases, with 18 bases separating them. The germline V gene has CDR1 MGHRA and CDR2 YSYEKL. This CDR3 reads CASSQDFAGRAFSGANVLTF. DNA for the CDR3: TGCGCCAGCAGCCAAGATTTCGCCGGCAGGGCCTTCTCTGGGGCCAACGTCCTGACTTTC.